The 18 T cell receptor beta chains reported below all come from one sample, sequenced in a study of blood T cell repertoires in COVID-19. Only in-frame clones appear in the TCRdb table, and some are missing; sequencing was by immunoSEQ multiplex PCR. The repertoire includes around 75,000 clones, roughly 78% of them detected once, and approximately 5% sits in the top ten. The sample taken for sequencing was peripheral blood. The origin of the receptors is a woman of 80 years or more with active or convalescent COVID-19.

The chain couples TRBV5-1 to TRBJ2-3, with TRBD2 matching over 12 bases. Trimming cost V 3 bases and J 2 bases; bases outside gene matches: 4. This CDR3 spans 16 amino acids. The germline gives CDR1 SGHRS, CDR2 YFSETQ. This CDR3 reads CASSSLAGGSTDTQYF. CDR3 DNA: TGCGCCAGCAGCTCCCTAGCGGGGGGGTCCACAGATACGCAGTATTTT.

DNA for the CDR3: TGTGCCATCAGTGGCCGAACAGGGGTCTATGGCTACACCTTC. Protein: CAISGRTGVYGYTF. V and J are TRBV10-3 and TRBJ1-2; 7 bases map to TRBD1. Losses at the gene ends were 4 bases for V and 4 bases for J; bases not matched to a gene: 6. The CDR3 has 14 residues. Germline V lookup: CDR1 ENHRY, CDR2 SYGVKD.

J is TRBJ2-4 and V is TRBV5-4, with D uncertain. From germline, CDR1 is SGHNT and CDR2 YYREEE (reference sequence). The ends were cut back, 0 bases at V and 1 base at J, with 8 bases in the middle. The CDR3 consists of 15 residues. The CDR3 DNA sequence: TGTGCCAGCAGCTTGGACCCCGGGGCCAAAAACATTCAGTACTTC. This sequence encodes CASSLDPGAKNIQYF.

The CDR3 here is CASSFRVSYGYTF. CDR3 sequence (DNA): TGTGCCAGCAGCTTCCGGGTCAGTTATGGCTACACCTTC. The chain combines TRBV5-4 with TRBJ1-2, with D unresolved. Germline CDR1 and CDR2: SGHNT and YYREEE (reference sequence). The CDR3 has 13 amino acids. The V gene lost 2 bases and the J gene lost 5 bases, with 10 bases spanning the gap. The whole variable domain, filled in from reference TRBV5-4 and TRBJ1-2, reads ETGVTQSPTHLIKTRGQQVTLRCSSQSGHNTVSWYQQALGQGPQFIFQYYREEENGRGNFPPRFSGLQFPNYSSELNVNALELDDSALYLCASSFRVSYGYTFGSGTRLTVV.

The chain recombines TRBV7-8 with TRBJ2-5; TRBD1 might be the D (7 bases). The V gene's germline CDR1 is SGHVS and CDR2 FQNEAQ. The V gene lost 5 bases and the J gene lost 4 bases, with 14 bases spanning the gap. This CDR3 comprises 14 residues. The CDR3 sequence: CASSVPRGAETQYF. CDR3 DNA sequence: TGTGCCAGCAGCGTCCCCAGGGGGGCAGAGACCCAGTACTTC.

The V and J genes are TRBV12-3 or TRBV12-4 and TRBJ2-5; possibly TRBD1 for D (5 bases). The length of the CDR3 is 11 residues. The ends were cut back, 6 bases at V and 9 bases at J, with 11 bases in the middle. DNA for the CDR3: TGTGCCAGCAGCCAGGGCAGGGCCCAGTACTTC. It specifies CASSQGRAQYF.

The J gene is TRBJ2-1, the V gene TRBV11-3; possibly TRBD1 for D (5 bases). The CDR3 runs 15 residues. Germline CDR1 is SGHNT and CDR2 is YENEEA. The V and J ends lost 6 bases and 3 bases respectively, with 15 bases between them. The CDR3 loop is CASSPRGNDYNEQFF. In DNA form, the CDR3 reads TGTGCCAGCAGTCCAAGGGGCAACGACTACAATGAGCAGTTCTTC.

This clone has more than one count but fewer than ten. The chain is built from TRBV5-5 and TRBJ2-7; D gene uncertain. The germline CDR1 and CDR2 sequences are SGHKS and YYEKEE (reference sequence). The CDR3 sequence is 13 residues long. Trimming stripped 3 bases from V and 3 bases from J, with 10 bases between. Written as DNA, the CDR3 is TGTGCCAGCAGCTGGCGGAATAACTACGAGCAGTACTTC. Translation: CASSWRNNYEQYF.

The rearrangement links TRBV5-1 to TRBJ2-1, with D possibly being TRBD1 (6 bases). Trimming cost V 2 bases and J 7 bases, with 13 bases left between them. Per germline, CDR1 SGHRS and CDR2 YFSETQ. The CDR3 totals 14 residues. CDR3: CASSLQGTENEQFF. DNA of the CDR3: TGCGCCAGCAGCTTACAGGGAACTGAGAATGAGCAGTTCTTC. Full variable domain (outside the CDR3, taken from reference TRBV5-1 and TRBJ2-1): KAGVTQTPRYLIKTRGQQVTLSCSPISGHRSVSWYQQTPGQGLQFLFEYFSETQRNKGNFPGRFSGRQFSNSRSEMNVSTLELGDSALYLCASSLQGTENEQFFGPGTRLTVL.

This chain links TRBV30 with TRBJ1-5; TRBD1 might be the D (5 bases). CDR1 is GTSNPN, CDR2 SVGIG, per germline (reference sequence). This CDR3 region has 13 residues. V was clipped by 1 base and J by 2 bases, with 6 bases between them. As DNA, the CDR3 is TGTGCCTGGAGTGAACAGGGCAATCAGCCCCAGCATTTT. Protein: CAWSEQGNQPQHF.

V and J are TRBV7-2 and TRBJ2-7, with 7 bases fitting TRBD2. This CDR3 has 16 amino acids. In germline, CDR1 is SGHTA, CDR2 FQGNSA. Trimming cost V 5 bases and J 5 bases; bases outside gene matches: 15. The CDR3, as DNA: TGTGCCAGCAGCCAGCGGGCGACTAGCTTTGCCCACGAGCAGTACTTC. Translating gives CASSQRATSFAHEQYF.

The J gene is TRBJ2-3, the V gene TRBV4-3, with 9 positions matching TRBD2. Germline CDR1 LGHNA, CDR2 YSLEER. This CDR3 has 20 amino acids. V shed 3 bases and J 4 bases; nucleotides not matched to a gene: 20. In DNA, the CDR3 is TGCGCCAGCAGCCAGGATTTCTTTTTGGGTGTAGCGGGGGTTTCAGATACGCAGTATTTT. Amino acid sequence: CASSQDFFLGVAGVSDTQYF.

The chain uses TRBV5-1 and TRBJ2-7, with TRBD2 matching 10 bases. Looked up from germline, CDR1 is SGHRS and CDR2 is YFSETQ. V dropped 4 bases and J dropped 3; count of bases not matched to a gene: 1. The CDR3 runs to 13 residues. This CDR3 is CASSIAGGYEQYF. The CDR3 nucleotides read TGCGCCAGCAGCATAGCGGGGGGCTACGAGCAGTACTTC.

The chain uses TRBV19 and TRBJ2-2; possibly TRBD1 for D (6 bases). The CDR3 runs 14 residues. Trimming left V 3 bases short and J 6 bases short, with 11 bases between. The germline gives CDR1 LNHDA, CDR2 SQIVND (reference sequence). The CDR3 coding sequence is TGTGCCAGTAGTATCACAGGGCAGGCCGGGGAGCTGTTTTTT. This translates into CASSITGQAGELFF.

This chain uses TRBV10-3 with TRBJ2-7; 7 bases line up with TRBD1. V was clipped by 7 bases and J by 4 bases; unmatched bases: 1. CDR1 and CDR2 (germline): ENHRY, SYGVKD. This CDR3 spans 11 amino acids. The CDR3 spells CAIKGQYEQYF. The CDR3, as DNA: TGTGCCATCAAGGGACAGTACGAGCAGTACTTC.

Only a few counts were recorded for this clone. This rearrangement joins TRBV27 to TRBJ2-7; 10 nucleotides match TRBD2. This CDR3 has 14 residues. Unmatched junction bases numbered 10, after V lost 7 bases and J lost 7 bases. Germline V gene sequence: CDR1 MNHEY, CDR2 SMNVEV (reference sequence). CDR3 nucleotides: TGTGCCAGCACCCCCCTAGCGGGAGTTTGGGAGCAGTACTTC. This encodes CASTPLAGVWEQYF.

The chain recombines TRBV28 with TRBJ1-6; weak D call: TRBD1 (5 bases). Trimming took 7 bases from V and 7 from J, leaving 23 bases between them. Germline V gene lookup returns CDR1 MDHEN and CDR2 SYDVKM. The CDR3 sequence is 17 residues long. CDR3 nucleotides: TGTGCCAGCAAGTGGGGCGGCAGGGCGAGCCGGAATTCACCCCTCCACTTT. Translation gives CASKWGGRASRNSPLHF.

The chain carries TRBV19 and TRBJ2-1; TRBD1 matches at 9 bases. V shed 3 bases, J shed 7 bases, and the junction held 7 bases outside the gene matches. The CDR3 is made up of 15 amino acids. Per germline, CDR1 LNHDA and CDR2 SQIVND (reference sequence). In DNA form, the CDR3 reads TGTGCCAGTAGTATTCTCGGGACAGGGTCGAATGAGCAGTTCTTC. It codes for CASSILGTGSNEQFF.